A selection of T cell receptor beta chains follows, all from one sample in a study of T cell repertoires in cytomegalovirus infection. TCRdb reprocessed the reads with MiXCR, giving one entry per CDR3 protein. Here the sample spans roughly 300,000 distinct CDR3 sequences, roughly a quarter being singletons. Sequences were obtained from PBMCs. These TCRs come from a human donor in good health (CMV status not recorded). Some clones in this sample may be carry-over from other donors' samples. The CDR3 runs from the conserved cysteine through the conserved F or W. D genes are given only for firm matches. The size of a clone is reported for some rows only, either as once, few or many, or as a class for expanded clones.

>TRBV20-1|-|-|TRBJ2-1
CSASLAPVNNEQFF
TGCAGTGCTAGTTTGGCCCCCGTGAACAATGAGCAGTTCTTC
>TRBV7-2|many|TRBD2|TRBJ2-3
CASSRSGGRLIDTQYF
TGTGCCAGCAGCCGTTCCGGGGGGAGGCTCATAGATACGCAGTATTTT
>TRBV7-2|many|-|TRBJ2-5
CASSLAPEETQYF
TGTGCCAGCAGCTTAGCGCCCGAGGAGACCCAGTACTTC
>TRBV20-1|-|-|TRBJ2-1
CSAPRRNEQFF
TGCAGTGCTCCCCGAAGGAATGAGCAGTTCTTC
>TRBV7-2|many|TRBD1|TRBJ2-5
CASSPTGQGVQAQYF
TGTGCCAGCAGCCCCACGGGACAGGGAGTTCAGGCCCAGTACTTC
>TRBV11-2|many|TRBD2|TRBJ2-1
CASRPGLAGNEQFF
TGTGCCAGCAGACCTGGACTAGCGGGAAATGAGCAGTTCTTC
>TRBV5-1|few|-|TRBJ2-7
CASSFSASPSYEQYF
TGCGCCAGCAGCTTCTCCGCTAGCCCATCCTACGAGCAGTACTTC
>TRBV23-1|once|-|TRBJ1-1
CASSIRAFF
TGCGCCAGCAGTATTCGAGCTTTCTTT
>TRBV7-2|many|TRBD1|TRBJ1-4
CASSLGDRGFGTAKLFF
TGTGCCAGCAGCTTAGGAGACAGGGGGTTCGGGACTGCAAAACTGTTTTTT
>TRBV7-2|many|-|TRBJ1-6
CASGTQNSPLHF
TGTGCCAGCGGGACGCAGAATTCACCCCTCCACTTT
>TRBV11-2|many|-|TRBJ1-1
CASSFTDNTEAFF
TGTGCCAGCAGCTTTACAGATAACACTGAAGCTTTCTTT
>TRBV5-1|few|TRBD2|TRBJ2-5
CASSLGVSGVIAYETQYF
TGCGCCAGCAGCTTGGGAGTCAGCGGGGTGATAGCCTACGAGACCCAGTACTTC
>TRBV11-2|-|-|TRBJ2-2
CASSLGSVGQLNTGELFF
TGTGCCAGCAGCTTAGGGTCGGTGGGGCAGCTGAACACCGGGGAGCTGTTTTTT
>TRBV7-9|few|TRBD1|TRBJ2-7
CASTGTAYEQYF
TGTGCCAGCACCGGGACAGCATACGAGCAGTACTTC
>TRBV4-3|-|-|TRBJ1-2
CASSQDPGGWNYGYTF
TGCGCCAGCAGCCAAGATCCCGGGGGATGGAACTATGGCTACACCTTC
>TRBV14|-|-|TRBJ2-1
CASSQDNNEQFF
TGTGCCAGCAGCCAAGATAACAATGAGCAGTTCTTC
>TRBV7-2|many|-|TRBJ1-5
CASSSPGGRIYNQPQHF
TGTGCCAGCAGCTCCCCGGGCGGGAGGATCTACAATCAGCCCCAGCATTTT
>TRBV28|-|-|TRBJ2-3
CASSLTYTDTQYF
TGTGCCAGCAGTTTAACCTACACAGATACGCAGTATTTT